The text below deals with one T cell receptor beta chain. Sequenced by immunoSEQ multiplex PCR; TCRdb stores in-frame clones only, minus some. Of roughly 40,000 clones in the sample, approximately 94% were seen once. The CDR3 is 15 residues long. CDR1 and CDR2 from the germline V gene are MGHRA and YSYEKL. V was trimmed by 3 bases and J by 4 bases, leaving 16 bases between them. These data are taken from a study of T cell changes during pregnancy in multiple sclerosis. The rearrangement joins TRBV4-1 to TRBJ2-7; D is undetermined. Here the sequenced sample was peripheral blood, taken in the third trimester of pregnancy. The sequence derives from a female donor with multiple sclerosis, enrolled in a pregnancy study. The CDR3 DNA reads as TGCGCCAGCAGCCAGACCTCCGAGCGCCGTTACGAGCAGTACTTC. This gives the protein CASSQTSERRYEQYF.